Given below is one T cell receptor (beta chain) in context. The data originate from a study of blood T cell repertoires in COVID-19. Study-level information: The United States, Italy and Spain provided the acute and convalescent COVID-19 samples. In each case, the material was cDNA or gDNA derived from T cells, B-cell-depleted T cells, or PBMCs.

Germline V gene data show CDR1 as MNHEY and CDR2 as SVGEGT. V shed 5 bases, J shed 7 bases, and the junction held 8 bases outside the gene matches. This CDR3 has 14 amino acids. Enrollment of patients from Seattle took place during active infection, with longitudinal follow-up. As originally analysed: Amplification from reference gene primers served as the basis for estimated nucleated cell counts. Produced via immunoSEQ multiplex PCR; TCRdb's table is partial and in-frame only. The DNA was the basis for D and trimming; V, J and clone size are from that table. The sample holds 350,000 to 450,000 clones, around 89% seen once.

The V call is TRBV6-2 or TRBV6-3, the J call TRBJ1-5; 7 bases line up with TRBD1. The sequencing input was peripheral blood. This sequence originates from a woman aged 40 to 50 with COVID-19, enrolled during active disease. CDR3 protein: CASSGDRAGQPQHF. The DNA of the CDR3 is TGTGCCAGCAGTGGAGACAGGGCGGGGCAGCCCCAGCATTTT.